This T cell receptor beta chain emerged from a study of early T cells in non-severe SARS-CoV-2 infection (dated by TCRdb to the early 2020s). Describing the broader study: Bulk RNA from unsorted whole blood was used for TCR sequencing, so alpha and beta chains could not be paired. What the authors observed across the whole study: Matching against VDJdb was skewed toward anti-spike CD8 responses, likely underestimated virus-specific expansions, and missed private and CD4 specificities.

A case-control design nested within a healthcare worker cohort in London, UK, was used, with weekly nasopharyngeal swab PCR tests and blood sampling performed. Healthcare workers were recruited during the week of the UK lockdown, between 23 and 31 March 2020, and followed weekly for up to about 15 weeks. Remarks on this clonotype: The antigen it recognizes is unknown. No base quality information exists; no much larger clone differs at one position.

Libraries were made using 5' RACE. The run used a NextSeq 500. Unique molecular identifiers were attached to individual cDNA molecules in the TCR library protocol so that sequencing error and PCR bias could be corrected. Sequencing covered both TCR alpha and beta chains, and within each sample the abundances of alpha and beta sequences were tightly co-correlated. As for how the authors treated the data: V gene, J gene and CDR3 annotation of TCR sequences was performed with Decombinator V4. TCRs were defined as expanded if a significant change between any two time points was detected under a Poisson model with p below 0.0001. TCR abundances were normalised to the total number of TCRs sequenced per sample and were expressed as counts per million. TRAV1-2 paired with TRAJ12, TRAJ20 or TRAJ33 defined MAIT TCRs, while TRAV10 paired with TRAJ18 defined iNKT TCRs. VDJdb, accessed on 1 November 2021, was searched for TCRs annotated for CMV, EBV and SARS-CoV-2, and TCRs annotated for more than one antigen were excluded. The public reads were reanalyzed by TCRdb: fastp trimming at Q25, MiXCR alignment, in-frame beta chains only. Entries are consolidated by CDR3 protein sequence, retaining the most common genes and DNA. TCRdb's processing, not the authors', yielded these V and J calls. For this sample the table gives about 40,000 distinct CDR3 sequences, of which 23% were detected only once. The top ten hold approximately 4.4% of the sample.

The CDR3 sequence holds 13 residues, the cysteine and phenylalanine included. Only CDR3 DNA remains: 39 bases, in frame from the first base. CDR1 and CDR2 were assigned from the germline V gene (reference sequence) as SEHNR and FQNEAQ. The V end loses 2 bases and the J end loses 2 bases, and a stretch of 6 bases separates them. The sample here was whole blood, taken at baseline. This receptor was obtained from an adult who was a healthcare worker with PCR-confirmed SARS-CoV-2 infection or an uninfected control (not recorded which). Rearrangement joined TRBV7-9 to TRBJ1-2; too little of a D gene remains to name it. CDR3 reads: CASSLYPNYGYTF. The nucleotide sequence is given as TGTGCCAGCAGCTTATACCCGAACTATGGCTACACCTTC.